These T cell receptor beta chains were read from a single sample in a study of T cell responses to AZD1222 COVID-19 vaccine. TCRdb's table, derived via immunoSEQ multiplex PCR, lists solely in-frame clones and lacks some. This sample has about 140,000 clones, with around 89% found just once. The material was peripheral blood, obtained on day 0 of AZD1222 vaccination. All receptors come from an adult in good health. CDR3s include the opening cysteine and the closing phenylalanine or tryptophan. A D gene is named only where the DNA matches it firmly. Clone sizes are given selectively: once, few, many, or a class where the clone is expanded.

clone_size: -; d_call: -; v_call: TRBV25-1; j_call: TRBJ2-5; cdr3_nt: TGTGCCAGCAGTGCGGGCAGGAGCCAAGAGACCCAGTACTTC; cdr3_aa: CASSAGRSQETQYF
clone_size: -; d_call: -; v_call: TRBV7-9; j_call: TRBJ1-5; cdr3_nt: TGTGCCAGCAGCTTAAGTGGCGGACAGAACCAGCCCCAGCATTTT; cdr3_aa: CASSLSGGQNQPQHF
clone_size: -; d_call: -; v_call: TRBV7-2; j_call: TRBJ2-2; cdr3_nt: TGTGCCAGCAGCCCCTCGGGGAGCTCCGGCACCGGGGAGCTGTTTTTT; cdr3_aa: CASSPSGSSGTGELFF
clone_size: once; d_call: -; v_call: TRBV7-2; j_call: TRBJ1-5; cdr3_nt: TGTGCCAGCAGCTTATCCGGTTGGCCCCAGCATTTT; cdr3_aa: CASSLSGWPQHF
clone_size: -; d_call: -; v_call: TRBV5-1; j_call: TRBJ1-1; cdr3_nt: TGCGCCAGCAGCTTAACACAGGTCCCAAACACTGAAGCTTTCTTT; cdr3_aa: CASSLTQVPNTEAFF
clone_size: -; d_call: -; v_call: TRBV24-1; j_call: TRBJ2-2; cdr3_nt: TGTGCCACCAGTGATTCGGGGGACACCGGGGAGCTGTTTTTT; cdr3_aa: CATSDSGDTGELFF
clone_size: once; d_call: -; v_call: TRBV19; j_call: TRBJ1-2; cdr3_nt: TGTGCCAGTAGCCCATTAGGGATCTATGGCTACACCTTC; cdr3_aa: CASSPLGIYGYTF
clone_size: -; d_call: -; v_call: TRBV7-9; j_call: TRBJ2-5; cdr3_nt: TGTGCCAGCATACCGAATCTCCAAGAGACCCAGTACTTC; cdr3_aa: CASIPNLQETQYF
clone_size: -; d_call: -; v_call: TRBV3-1/TRBV3-2; j_call: TRBJ2-5; cdr3_nt: TGTGCCAGCAGCCAGCGAGAGGAGACCCAGTACTTC; cdr3_aa: CASSQREETQYF
clone_size: -; d_call: -; v_call: TRBV28; j_call: TRBJ1-3; cdr3_nt: TGTGCCAGCATCACCGACTCTGGAAACACCATATATTTT; cdr3_aa: CASITDSGNTIYF
clone_size: once; d_call: TRBD1; v_call: TRBV5-6; j_call: TRBJ1-2; cdr3_nt: TGTGCCAGCACACGAAGGGGTACAGGGGGCTATGGCTACACCTTC; cdr3_aa: CASTRRGTGGYGYTF
clone_size: -; d_call: -; v_call: TRBV7-9; j_call: TRBJ1-3; cdr3_nt: TGTGCCAGCAGCTTGTGGGTCTACTCTGGAAACACCATATATTTT; cdr3_aa: CASSLWVYSGNTIYF
clone_size: -; d_call: -; v_call: TRBV5-1; j_call: TRBJ1-1; cdr3_nt: TGCGCCAGCAGCTCAGGACCGAGCAGCACTGAAGCTTTCTTT; cdr3_aa: CASSSGPSSTEAFF
clone_size: once; d_call: -; v_call: TRBV24-1; j_call: TRBJ2-3; cdr3_nt: TGTGCCACCAGTGATTTGAGATCCACAGATACGCAGTATTTT; cdr3_aa: CATSDLRSTDTQYF
clone_size: once; d_call: -; v_call: TRBV2; j_call: TRBJ2-5; cdr3_nt: TGTGCCAGCAGTGACGTCCGGGTAAGGGAGACCCAGTACTTC; cdr3_aa: CASSDVRVRETQYF
clone_size: -; d_call: TRBD1; v_call: TRBV10-3; j_call: TRBJ2-7; cdr3_nt: TGTGCCATCAGATCGACAGGGCAGTCCTACGAGCAGTACTTC; cdr3_aa: CAIRSTGQSYEQYF
clone_size: -; d_call: -; v_call: TRBV2; j_call: TRBJ2-5; cdr3_nt: TGTGCCAGCAGTGTGGGGGGGCAGGGAGAGACCCAGTACTTC; cdr3_aa: CASSVGGQGETQYF
clone_size: -; d_call: -; v_call: TRBV5-6; j_call: TRBJ1-5; cdr3_nt: TGTGCCAGCAGCTTGTTCGGGCAGCCCCAGCATTTT; cdr3_aa: CASSLFGQPQHF
clone_size: -; d_call: -; v_call: TRBV7-6; j_call: TRBJ2-1; cdr3_nt: TGTGCCAGCAGCTTAGCCTTTCACAGTCCCAATGAGCAGTTCTTC; cdr3_aa: CASSLAFHSPNEQFF
clone_size: -; d_call: TRBD1; v_call: TRBV27; j_call: TRBJ1-3; cdr3_nt: TGTGCCACCGTAACAGGGGTCAGAAACACCATATATTTT; cdr3_aa: CATVTGVRNTIYF
clone_size: -; d_call: -; v_call: TRBV5-1; j_call: TRBJ2-5; cdr3_nt: TGCGCCAGCAGCCCGACTGGAAGTGGGGAGACCCAGTACTTC; cdr3_aa: CASSPTGSGETQYF
clone_size: -; d_call: TRBD2; v_call: TRBV28; j_call: TRBJ2-1; cdr3_nt: TGTGCCAGCAGTTTTCAGCGGGAGGGCCTAAACAATGAGCAGTTCTTC; cdr3_aa: CASSFQREGLNNEQFF
clone_size: once; d_call: -; v_call: TRBV5-1; j_call: TRBJ2-5; cdr3_nt: TGCGCCAGCAGCTTTTCGGGGGTGGGAGAGACCCAGTACTTC; cdr3_aa: CASSFSGVGETQYF
clone_size: once; d_call: -; v_call: TRBV2; j_call: TRBJ1-2; cdr3_nt: TGTGCCAGCAGTGCAAGTGGAAGTTATGGCTACACCTTC; cdr3_aa: CASSASGSYGYTF
clone_size: -; d_call: -; v_call: TRBV5-4; j_call: TRBJ2-5; cdr3_nt: TGTGCCAGCAGCCCTCAGGGGGGGAGGAAAGAGACCCAGTACTTC; cdr3_aa: CASSPQGGRKETQYF
clone_size: -; d_call: TRBD1; v_call: TRBV19; j_call: TRBJ1-1; cdr3_nt: TGTGCCAGTGGGCAGGGGGCTGTGAACACTGAAGCTTTCTTT; cdr3_aa: CASGQGAVNTEAFF
clone_size: -; d_call: -; v_call: TRBV11-2; j_call: TRBJ1-2; cdr3_nt: TGTGCCAGCAGCAGAGAGAATGCACTTTATGGCTACACCTTC; cdr3_aa: CASSRENALYGYTF
clone_size: -; d_call: -; v_call: TRBV5-1; j_call: TRBJ1-2; cdr3_nt: TGCGCCAGCAGCTTGGCCCGGGGGAACTATGGCTACACCTTC; cdr3_aa: CASSLARGNYGYTF
clone_size: -; d_call: -; v_call: TRBV28; j_call: TRBJ1-5; cdr3_nt: TGTGCCAGCAGTTTAGAATTCCGGAATCAGCCCCAGCATTTT; cdr3_aa: CASSLEFRNQPQHF
clone_size: -; d_call: TRBD1; v_call: TRBV11-3; j_call: TRBJ1-5; cdr3_nt: TGTGCCAGCAGCTTGGACCCGGGACAGGGCCCGGGGGTTTTTCAGCCCCAGCATTTT; cdr3_aa: CASSLDPGQGPGVFQPQHF
clone_size: -; d_call: -; v_call: TRBV27; j_call: TRBJ2-2; cdr3_nt: TGTGCCAGCAGACCACAGAAGGACCGCTTCGGCACCGGGGAGCTGTTTTTT; cdr3_aa: CASRPQKDRFGTGELFF
clone_size: -; d_call: TRBD1; v_call: TRBV5-8; j_call: TRBJ2-7; cdr3_nt: TGTGCCAGCAGCGGCATCGCAGGGACAGAGGCGATGCTTAGCTCCTACGAGCAGTACTTC; cdr3_aa: CASSGIAGTEAMLSSYEQYF
clone_size: -; d_call: -; v_call: TRBV7-8; j_call: TRBJ1-2; cdr3_nt: TGTGCCAGCAGCCACACAGGGCTCGCTAACTATGGCTACACCTTC; cdr3_aa: CASSHTGLANYGYTF
clone_size: -; d_call: -; v_call: TRBV9; j_call: TRBJ1-6; cdr3_nt: TGTGCCAGCAGTGGGTTGGGCAGGGAGGATTCACCCCTCCACTTT; cdr3_aa: CASSGLGREDSPLHF
clone_size: -; d_call: -; v_call: TRBV24-1; j_call: TRBJ1-2; cdr3_nt: TGTGCCACCAGTGATTGGTCAGACGGCTACACCTTC; cdr3_aa: CATSDWSDGYTF
clone_size: -; d_call: TRBD1; v_call: TRBV9; j_call: TRBJ2-5; cdr3_nt: TGTGCCAGCAGCCTAAGGACAGGGCAAGAGACCCAGTACTTC; cdr3_aa: CASSLRTGQETQYF
clone_size: -; d_call: -; v_call: TRBV10-3; j_call: TRBJ2-7; cdr3_nt: TGTGCCATCAGTGAGTCGGTCCACGAGCAGTACTTC; cdr3_aa: CAISESVHEQYF
clone_size: once; d_call: -; v_call: TRBV5-1; j_call: TRBJ1-1; cdr3_nt: TGCGCCAGCAGCTTGGGGGCAAGCAACACTGAAGCTTTCTTT; cdr3_aa: CASSLGASNTEAFF
clone_size: few; d_call: TRBD1; v_call: TRBV2; j_call: TRBJ2-7; cdr3_nt: TGTGCCAGTCGACAGGGGGCCCTAATCATCACCTACGAGCAGTACTTC; cdr3_aa: CASRQGALIITYEQYF
clone_size: -; d_call: -; v_call: TRBV19; j_call: TRBJ1-5; cdr3_nt: TGTGCCAGTAGTCATTTGGCGGTGGGGAGCAATCAGCCCCAGCATTTT; cdr3_aa: CASSHLAVGSNQPQHF
clone_size: -; d_call: TRBD1; v_call: TRBV18; j_call: TRBJ2-7; cdr3_nt: TGTGCCAGCTCACAGGACAGGGGTGGGTACGAGCAGTACTTC; cdr3_aa: CASSQDRGGYEQYF
clone_size: -; d_call: TRBD1; v_call: TRBV27; j_call: TRBJ1-5; cdr3_nt: TGTGCCAGCAGTCCGATCCGGGACAGACATCAGCCCCAGCATTTT; cdr3_aa: CASSPIRDRHQPQHF
clone_size: -; d_call: -; v_call: TRBV11-2; j_call: TRBJ1-4; cdr3_nt: TGTGCCAGCAGCCTTCGGGAGACTAATGAAAAACTGTTTTTT; cdr3_aa: CASSLRETNEKLFF
clone_size: -; d_call: -; v_call: TRBV27; j_call: TRBJ1-5; cdr3_nt: TGTGCCAGCAGCCCCCGGTGGCAGCTTAATAGCAATCAGCCCCAGCATTTT; cdr3_aa: CASSPRWQLNSNQPQHF
clone_size: -; d_call: -; v_call: TRBV18; j_call: TRBJ2-6; cdr3_nt: TGTGCCAGCTCACCCACACCTCCTCTCCCCTCTGGGGCCAACGTCCTGACTTTC; cdr3_aa: CASSPTPPLPSGANVLTF